These T cell receptor beta chains were read from a single sample in a study of memory CD4+ T cells and cytomegalovirus serostatus. Sequencing was performed with immunoSEQ multiplex PCR; in TCRdb, only in-frame clones are kept and a portion is missing. The profile shows about 41,000 clones, 70% to 80% of them singletons. Sample: memory CD4+ T cells from blood. The receptors originated from an adult in good health and CMV-seronegative. Both conserved end residues are part of each CDR3. The order of the fields is D gene, V gene, J gene, clone size, CDR3 DNA, CDR3 protein. D genes are given only for firm matches. Expanded clones are given a class, and other clones once, few, many or no size at all.

NA	TRBV5-1	TRBJ2-1	medium-sized	TGCGCCAGCATGGAAGGGCAGGGAGACTACAATGAGCAGTTCTTC	CASMEGQGDYNEQFF
TRBD2	TRBV4-1	TRBJ2-7	NA	TGCGCCAGCAGCCAGTCGATGGGGACGGGGGGGTCCTACGAGCAGTACTTC	CASSQSMGTGGSYEQYF
TRBD1	TRBV5-1	TRBJ2-3	NA	TGCGCCAGCAGCATCGGGACAGCCAGCACAGATACGCAGTATTTT	CASSIGTASTDTQYF
NA	TRBV2	TRBJ2-5	NA	TGTGCCAGCAGTATCTCAAGGGAGACCCAGTACTTC	CASSISRETQYF
TRBD1	TRBV27	TRBJ2-3	NA	TGTGCCAGCAAAACGACAGGGGCAGATACGCAGTATTTT	CASKTTGADTQYF
TRBD1	TRBV9	TRBJ2-1	NA	TGTGCCAGCAGCGGCCGGGACAGGGGCCACAATGAGCAGTTCTTC	CASSGRDRGHNEQFF
NA	TRBV7-7	TRBJ2-5	NA	TGTGCCAGCAGCTTACGCGGTCAAGAGACCCAGTACTTC	CASSLRGQETQYF
NA	TRBV30	TRBJ1-6	NA	TGTGCCTGGAGTCCTCCCCTCCACTTT	CAWSPPLHF
NA	TRBV12-5	TRBJ2-1	NA	TGTGCTAGTGGTTTGAGGAATGAGCAGTTCTTC	CASGLRNEQFF
TRBD2	TRBV5-1	TRBJ2-1	NA	TGCGCCAGCAGCCCGGGGACTAGCGGGGGAAAAGAGCAGTTCTTC	CASSPGTSGGKEQFF
NA	TRBV20-1	TRBJ2-1	NA	TGCAGTGCAAAAGCGGGCCCCGTCTCGTTCTTC	CSAKAGPVSFF
NA	TRBV2	TRBJ1-1	NA	TGTGCCAGCAGCCGAGGCAGGGGTGAAGCTTTCTTT	CASSRGRGEAFF
TRBD2	TRBV29-1	TRBJ2-6	NA	TGCAGCGTGGGGGGGGAGGGGAGCTCTGGGGCCAACGTCCTGACTTTC	CSVGGEGSSGANVLTF
NA	TRBV5-1	TRBJ2-5	once	TGCGCCAGCAGCTTTACCCCGGACCAAGAGACCCAGTACTTC	CASSFTPDQETQYF
TRBD1	TRBV7-8	TRBJ1-4	NA	TGTGCCAGCTCCTGGACAGGGGGCGAAAAACTGTTTTTT	CASSWTGGEKLFF
NA	TRBV20-1	TRBJ2-7	NA	TGTGGGGGGAGTAACTCCTACGAGCAGTACTTC	CGGSNSYEQYF
TRBD1	TRBV19	TRBJ2-5	NA	TGTGCCAGTAGCGGGACAGGGGGAGGAGGGACCCAGTACTTC	CASSGTGGGGTQYF
NA	TRBV7-2	TRBJ1-6	NA	TGTGCCAGCAGCCTTAGTCTAGAACCCCTCCACTTT	CASSLSLEPLHF
TRBD1	TRBV9	TRBJ1-3	few	TGTGCCAGCAGCGCCCGACAGGGGGTTAGAAACACCATATATTTT	CASSARQGVRNTIYF
NA	TRBV4-2	TRBJ2-2	NA	TGTGCCAGCAGCCTGTCATCAGGGCCCACCGGGGAGCTGTTTTTT	CASSLSSGPTGELFF
TRBD1	TRBV2	TRBJ1-2	NA	TGTGCCAGCAGAAGACAGGGTCGGTATGGCTACACCTTC	CASRRQGRYGYTF
NA	TRBV5-5	TRBJ1-5	NA	TGTGCCAGCAGCAACCTAGAGGGGAGCCATCAGCCCCAGCATTTT	CASSNLEGSHQPQHF
NA	TRBV6-5	TRBJ2-5	NA	TGTGCCAGCAGTTCCTCGGGGGTGTTTGGGGCGACCCAGTACTTC	CASSSSGVFGATQYF
TRBD2	TRBV23-1	TRBJ2-3	NA	TGCGCCAGCGGGTCAGGGCTAGCGGGGGCCCTCGGCACAGATACGCAGTATTTT	CASGSGLAGALGTDTQYF
TRBD2	TRBV14	TRBJ2-2	few	TGTGCCAGCAGCCACTTGACTAGCGGGGGGAGTAACACCGGGGAGCTGTTTTTT	CASSHLTSGGSNTGELFF
TRBD1	TRBV5-6	TRBJ2-7	few	TGTGCCAGCAGCTTTTACGACAGGGAATACGAGCAGTACTTC	CASSFYDREYEQYF
NA	TRBV19	TRBJ1-2	NA	TGTGCCAGTAGTCCCAGAGCTTATGGCTACACCTTC	CASSPRAYGYTF
NA	TRBV7-9	TRBJ1-1	NA	TGTGCCAGCAGCCCAGGACAGAACACTGAAGCTTTCTTT	CASSPGQNTEAFF
TRBD2	TRBV2	TRBJ2-1	NA	TGTGCCAGCAGTGAAGAAGGACTAGCGTATTACAATGAGCAGTTCTTC	CASSEEGLAYYNEQFF
NA	TRBV2	TRBJ1-2	NA	TGTGCCAGCAGTGGACAGGCTAACTATGGCTACACCTTC	CASSGQANYGYTF
TRBD1	TRBV19	TRBJ1-1	few	TGTGCCACCCAGACAGGGTCCCGAGAAGCTTTCTTT	CATQTGSREAFF